This T cell receptor (beta chain) was captured by sequencing in a study of naive and memory T cell subsets. The CDR3 consists of 13 residues. Germline CDR1 MNHEY, CDR2 SMNVEV (reference sequence). Trimming shortened V by 5 bases and J by 4 bases, and 11 bases separated the two germline ends. Both TRBC1 and TRBC2 were covered by a beta constant-region primer of two equimolar oligonucleotides. Nested alpha and beta constant-region primers with the SP2 primer drove four PCR rounds on ligated cDNA. TCRdb reprocessed the UMI-ligation and nested PCR reads via MiXCR and lists one record per CDR3 protein. The repertoire holds some 110,000 distinct CDR3 sequences, with more than 12% as singletons. This clonotype was seen more than once but under ten times. Its antigen is still unknown. The study's findings and limits: A few larger clonotypes appeared in naive repertoires, especially CD8, possibly memory cells re-expressing CD45RA.

After the first PCR, alpha and beta chain libraries were processed separately. CD4 T cells were positively selected, then CD8 T cells from the CD4-negative fraction. Cells stained for CD3, CD4, CD8, CD45RA and CD27 were sorted into four subsets. This TCR was sampled from a human donor in good health. The sample comprised naive CD8+ T cells from blood. The genes are TRBV27 and TRBJ1-1; no clear D. The CDR3 nucleotides read TGTGCCAGCAGTATCCTGTTAGGCACTGAAGCTTTCTTT. It is translated as CASSILLGTEAFF.